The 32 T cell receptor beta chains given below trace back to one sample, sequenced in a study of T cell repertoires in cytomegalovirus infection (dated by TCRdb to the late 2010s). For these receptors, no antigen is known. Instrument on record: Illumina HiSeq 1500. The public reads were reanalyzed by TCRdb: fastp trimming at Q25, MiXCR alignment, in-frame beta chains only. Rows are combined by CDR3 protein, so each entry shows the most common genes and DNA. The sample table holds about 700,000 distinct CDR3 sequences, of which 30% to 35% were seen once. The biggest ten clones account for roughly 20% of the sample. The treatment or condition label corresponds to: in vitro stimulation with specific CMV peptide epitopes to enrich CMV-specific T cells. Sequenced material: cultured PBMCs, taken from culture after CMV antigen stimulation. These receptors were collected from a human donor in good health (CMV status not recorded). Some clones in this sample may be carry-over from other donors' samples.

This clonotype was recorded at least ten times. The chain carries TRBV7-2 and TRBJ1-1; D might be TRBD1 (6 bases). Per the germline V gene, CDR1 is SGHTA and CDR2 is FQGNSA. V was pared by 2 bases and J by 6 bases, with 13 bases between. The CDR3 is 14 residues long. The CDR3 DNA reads TGTGCCAGCAGCTTACGCCGGGGGGCTCCTGAAGCTTTCTTT. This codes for CASSLRRGAPEAFF.

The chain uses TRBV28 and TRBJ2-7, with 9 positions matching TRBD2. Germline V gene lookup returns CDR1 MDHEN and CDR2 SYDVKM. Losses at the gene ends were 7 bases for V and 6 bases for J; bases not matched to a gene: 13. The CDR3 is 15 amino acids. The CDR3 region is CASTHRGRVEGEQYF. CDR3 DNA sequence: TGTGCCAGCACCCATCGCGGGAGGGTGGAAGGCGAGCAGTACTTC. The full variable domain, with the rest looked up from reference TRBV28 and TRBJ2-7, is DVKVTQSSRYLVKRTGEKVFLECVQDMDHENMFWYRQDPGLGLRLIYFSYDVKMKEKGDIPEGYSVSREKKERFSLILESASTNQTSMYLCASTHRGRVEGEQYFGPGTRLTVT.

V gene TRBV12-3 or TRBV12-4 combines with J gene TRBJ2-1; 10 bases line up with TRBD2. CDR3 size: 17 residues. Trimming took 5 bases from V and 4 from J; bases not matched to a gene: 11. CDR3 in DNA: TGTGCCAGCAGTCCGCCACCCCTAGCGGGAGTGTACAATGAGCAGTTCTTC. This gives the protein CASSPPPLAGVYNEQFF.

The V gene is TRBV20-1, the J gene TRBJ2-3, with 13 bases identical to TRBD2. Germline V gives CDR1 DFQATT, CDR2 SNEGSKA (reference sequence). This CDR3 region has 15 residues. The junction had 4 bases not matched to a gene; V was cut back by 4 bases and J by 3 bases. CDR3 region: CSAIRTSGSTDTQYF. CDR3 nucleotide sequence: TGCAGTGCTATTCGGACTAGCGGGAGTACAGATACGCAGTATTTT.

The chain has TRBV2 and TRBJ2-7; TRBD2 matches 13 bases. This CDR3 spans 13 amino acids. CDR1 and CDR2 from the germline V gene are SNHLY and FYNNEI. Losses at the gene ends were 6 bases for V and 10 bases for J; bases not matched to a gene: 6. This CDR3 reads CASSGTSGNVQYF. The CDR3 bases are TGTGCCAGCAGCGGGACTAGCGGGAATGTACAGTACTTC. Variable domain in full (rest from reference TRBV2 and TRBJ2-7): EPEVTQTPSHQVTQMGQEVILRCVPISNHLYFYWYRQILGQKVEFLVSFYNNEISEKSEIFDDQFSVERPDGSNFTLKIRSTKLEDSAMYFCASSGTSGNVQYFGPGTRLTVT.

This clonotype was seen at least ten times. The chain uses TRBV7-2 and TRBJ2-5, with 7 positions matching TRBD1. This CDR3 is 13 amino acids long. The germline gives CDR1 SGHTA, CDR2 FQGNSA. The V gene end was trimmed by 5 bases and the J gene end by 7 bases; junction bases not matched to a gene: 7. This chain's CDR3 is CASSTRQGATQYF. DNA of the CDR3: TGTGCCAGCAGCACCCGACAGGGCGCGACCCAGTACTTC. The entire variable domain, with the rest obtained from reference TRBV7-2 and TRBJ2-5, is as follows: GAGVSQSPSNKVTEKGKDVELRCDPISGHTALYWYRQSLGQGLEFLIYFQGNSAPDKSGLPSDRFSAERTGGSVSTLTIQRTQQEDSAVYLCASSTRQGATQYFGPGTRLLVL.

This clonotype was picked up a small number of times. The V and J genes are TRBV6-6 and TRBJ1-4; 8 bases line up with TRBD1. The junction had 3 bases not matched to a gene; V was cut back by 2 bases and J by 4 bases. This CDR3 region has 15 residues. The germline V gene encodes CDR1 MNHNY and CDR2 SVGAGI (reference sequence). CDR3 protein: CASSYPDRGNEKLFF. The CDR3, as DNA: TGTGCCAGCAGTTACCCCGACAGGGGTAATGAAAAACTGTTTTTT.

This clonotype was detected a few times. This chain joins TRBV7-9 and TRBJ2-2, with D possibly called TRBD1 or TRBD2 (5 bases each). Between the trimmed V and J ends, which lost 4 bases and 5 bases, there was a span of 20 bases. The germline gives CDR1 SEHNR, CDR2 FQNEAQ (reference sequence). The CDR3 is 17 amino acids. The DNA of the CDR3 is TGTGCCAGCAGCTCAATCCCCGGGACCCTGAGAACCGGGGAGCTGTTTTTT. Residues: CASSSIPGTLRTGELFF.

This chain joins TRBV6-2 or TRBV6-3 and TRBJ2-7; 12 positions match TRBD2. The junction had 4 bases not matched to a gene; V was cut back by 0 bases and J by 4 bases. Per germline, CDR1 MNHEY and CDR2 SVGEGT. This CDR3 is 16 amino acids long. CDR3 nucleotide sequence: TGTGCCAGCAGTTACTCGCGGACTAGCGGGAAGTACGAGCAGTACTTC. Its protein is CASSYSRTSGKYEQYF.

CDR3 DNA sequence: TGTGCCAGCAGCACCGAAGAAGAGACCCAGTACTTC. Its translation: CASSTEEETQYF. This chain connects TRBV7-2 to TRBJ2-5; D not certain. The CDR3 consists of 12 residues. V was cut by 5 bases and J by 3 bases, with 7 bases left in between. CDR1 SGHTA and CDR2 FQGNSA come from the germline V gene.

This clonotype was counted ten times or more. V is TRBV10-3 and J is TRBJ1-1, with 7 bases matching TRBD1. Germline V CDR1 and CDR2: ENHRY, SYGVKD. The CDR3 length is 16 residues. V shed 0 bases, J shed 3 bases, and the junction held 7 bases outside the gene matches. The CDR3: CAISESGGRGYTEAFF. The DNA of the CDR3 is TGTGCCATCAGTGAGTCAGGGGGCAGGGGGTACACTGAAGCTTTCTTT.

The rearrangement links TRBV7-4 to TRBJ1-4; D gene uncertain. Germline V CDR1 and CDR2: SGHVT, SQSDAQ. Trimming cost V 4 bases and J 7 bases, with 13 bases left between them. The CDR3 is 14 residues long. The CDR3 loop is CASSWGDQSEKLFF. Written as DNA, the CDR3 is TGTGCCAGCAGCTGGGGAGACCAAAGTGAAAAACTGTTTTTT.

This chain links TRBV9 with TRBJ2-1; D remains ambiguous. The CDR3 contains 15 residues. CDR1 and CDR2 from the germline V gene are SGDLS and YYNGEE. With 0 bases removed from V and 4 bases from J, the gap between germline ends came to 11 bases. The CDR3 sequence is CASSVEGPPYNEQFF. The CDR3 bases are TGTGCCAGCAGCGTAGAAGGGCCCCCATACAATGAGCAGTTCTTC.

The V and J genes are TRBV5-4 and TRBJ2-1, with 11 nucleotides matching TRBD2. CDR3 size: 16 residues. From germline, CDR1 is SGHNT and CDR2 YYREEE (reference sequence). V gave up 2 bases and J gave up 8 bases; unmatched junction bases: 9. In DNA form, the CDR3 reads TGTGCCAGCAGCTTCTCCAGAACTAGCGGGAGCTATGAGCAGTTCTTC. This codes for CASSFSRTSGSYEQFF.

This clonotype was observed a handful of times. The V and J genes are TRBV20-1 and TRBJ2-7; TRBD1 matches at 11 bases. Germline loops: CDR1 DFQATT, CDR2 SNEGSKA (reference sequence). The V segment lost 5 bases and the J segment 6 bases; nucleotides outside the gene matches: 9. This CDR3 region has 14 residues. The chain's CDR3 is CSAPRDRGSREQYF. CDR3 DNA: TGCAGTGCTCCCCGGGACAGGGGGAGTCGCGAGCAGTACTTC.

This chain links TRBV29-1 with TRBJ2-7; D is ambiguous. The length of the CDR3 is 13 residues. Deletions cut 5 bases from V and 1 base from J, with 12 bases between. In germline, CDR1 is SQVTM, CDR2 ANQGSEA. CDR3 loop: CSVLIGGSYEQYF. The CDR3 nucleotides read TGCAGCGTTCTTATAGGCGGATCCTACGAGCAGTACTTC.

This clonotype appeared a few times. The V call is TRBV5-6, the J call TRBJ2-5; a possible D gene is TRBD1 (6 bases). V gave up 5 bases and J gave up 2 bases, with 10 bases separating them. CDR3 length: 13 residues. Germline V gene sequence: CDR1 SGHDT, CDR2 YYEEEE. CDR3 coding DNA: TGTGCCAGCAGATATGACAGGCAAGAGACCCAGTACTTC. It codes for CASRYDRQETQYF.

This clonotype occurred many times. This chain's CDR3 is CASRAGGRYEQYF. The DNA for the CDR3 is TGTGCCAGCAGGGCAGGGGGCCGGTACGAGCAGTACTTC. The chain employs TRBV6-2 or TRBV6-3 and TRBJ2-7, with TRBD1 identical over 8 bases. The germline CDR1 and CDR2 sequences are MNHEY and SVGEGT. With V trimmed by 6 bases and J by 4 bases, 5 bases remained unmatched. This CDR3 comprises 13 residues.

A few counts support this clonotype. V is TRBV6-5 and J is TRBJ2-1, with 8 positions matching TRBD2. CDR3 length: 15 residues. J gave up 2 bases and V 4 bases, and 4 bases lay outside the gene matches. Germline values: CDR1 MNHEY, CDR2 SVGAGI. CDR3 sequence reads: CASSLILAAYNEQFF. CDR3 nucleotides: TGTGCCAGCAGTTTGATACTAGCGGCCTACAATGAGCAGTTCTTC.

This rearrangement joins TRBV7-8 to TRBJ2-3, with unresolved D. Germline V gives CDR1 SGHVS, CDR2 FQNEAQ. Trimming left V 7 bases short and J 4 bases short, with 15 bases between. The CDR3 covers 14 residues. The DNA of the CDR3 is TGTGCCAGCACCATTGAGAGAGGTTCAGATACGCAGTATTTT. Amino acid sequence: CASTIERGSDTQYF.

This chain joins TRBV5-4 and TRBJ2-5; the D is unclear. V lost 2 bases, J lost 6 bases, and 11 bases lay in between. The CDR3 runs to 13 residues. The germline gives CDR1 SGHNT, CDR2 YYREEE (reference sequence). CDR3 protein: CASSLEVTQTQYF. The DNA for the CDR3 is TGTGCCAGCAGCTTAGAGGTCACCCAGACCCAGTACTTC.

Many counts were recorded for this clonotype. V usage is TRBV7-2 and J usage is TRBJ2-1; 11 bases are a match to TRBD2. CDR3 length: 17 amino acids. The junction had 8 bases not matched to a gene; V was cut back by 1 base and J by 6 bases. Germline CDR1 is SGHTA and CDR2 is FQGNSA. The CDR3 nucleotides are TGTGCCAGCAGCTTAGGCCTTAGCGGGGGGGCTATCAATGAGCAGTTCTTC. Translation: CASSLGLSGGAINEQFF.

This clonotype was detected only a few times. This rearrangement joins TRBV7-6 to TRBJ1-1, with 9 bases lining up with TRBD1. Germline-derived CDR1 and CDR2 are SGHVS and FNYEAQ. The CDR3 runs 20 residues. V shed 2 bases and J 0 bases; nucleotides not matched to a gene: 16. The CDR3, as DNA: TGTGCCAGCAGCTTAAAACACAGGGGGCGGGAGTGGGGAATGAACACTGAAGCTTTCTTT. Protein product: CASSLKHRGREWGMNTEAFF.

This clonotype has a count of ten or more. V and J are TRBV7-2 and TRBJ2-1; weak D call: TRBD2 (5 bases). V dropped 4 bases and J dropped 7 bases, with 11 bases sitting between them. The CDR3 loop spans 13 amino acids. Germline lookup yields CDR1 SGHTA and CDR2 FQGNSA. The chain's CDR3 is CASSSYPGNEQFF. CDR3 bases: TGTGCCAGCAGCTCATATCCGGGGAATGAGCAGTTCTTC.

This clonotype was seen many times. The CDR3 nucleotides are TGTGCCAGCAGCCTCGTGGATTGGGGAGGTGGGACCCAGTACTTC. Residues: CASSLVDWGGGTQYF. This sequence joins TRBV7-2 and TRBJ2-5; the D gene is possibly TRBD2 (6 bases). This CDR3 comprises 15 residues. Germline-derived CDR1 and CDR2 are SGHTA and FQGNSA. Deletions cut 5 bases from V and 7 bases from J, with 20 bases between.

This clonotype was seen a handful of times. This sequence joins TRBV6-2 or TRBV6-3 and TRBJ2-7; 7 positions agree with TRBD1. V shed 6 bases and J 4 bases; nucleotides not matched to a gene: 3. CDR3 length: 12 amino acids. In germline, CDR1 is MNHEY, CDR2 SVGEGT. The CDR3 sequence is CASRTGAYEQYF. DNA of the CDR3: TGTGCCAGCAGAACAGGGGCGTACGAGCAGTACTTC.

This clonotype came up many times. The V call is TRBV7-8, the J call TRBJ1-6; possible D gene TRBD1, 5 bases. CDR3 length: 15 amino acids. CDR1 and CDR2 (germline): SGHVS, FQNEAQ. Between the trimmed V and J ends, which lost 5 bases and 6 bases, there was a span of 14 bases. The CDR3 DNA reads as TGTGCCAGCAGCGGCGTCGGGGGTGCTAATTCACCCCTCCACTTT. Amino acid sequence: CASSGVGGANSPLHF.

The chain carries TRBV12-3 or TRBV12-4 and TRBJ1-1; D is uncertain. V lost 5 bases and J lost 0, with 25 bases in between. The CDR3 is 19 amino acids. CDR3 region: CASSTLRSTPLKMNTEAFF. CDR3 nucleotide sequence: TGTGCCAGCAGTACCCTGCGTTCCACCCCTCTCAAAATGAACACTGAAGCTTTCTTT.

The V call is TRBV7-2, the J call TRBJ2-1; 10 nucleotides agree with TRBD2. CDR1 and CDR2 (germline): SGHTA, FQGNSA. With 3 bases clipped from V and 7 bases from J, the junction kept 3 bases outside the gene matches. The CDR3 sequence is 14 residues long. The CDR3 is CASSFGTSVNEQFF. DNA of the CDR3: TGTGCCAGCAGCTTTGGGACTAGCGTAAATGAGCAGTTCTTC. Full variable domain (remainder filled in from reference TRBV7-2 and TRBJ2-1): GAGVSQSPSNKVTEKGKDVELRCDPISGHTALYWYRQSLGQGLEFLIYFQGNSAPDKSGLPSDRFSAERTGGSVSTLTIQRTQQEDSAVYLCASSFGTSVNEQFFGPGTRLTVL.

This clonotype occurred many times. CDR3 amino acids: CASSHLEGNYEQYF. CDR3 nucleotide sequence: TGTGCCAGCAGCCATTTGGAGGGGAATTACGAGCAGTACTTC. The V and J genes are TRBV7-9 and TRBJ2-7, with D possibly being TRBD2 (6 bases). The CDR3 length is 14 residues. CDR1 is SEHNR, CDR2 FQNEAQ, per germline (reference sequence). V gave up 5 bases and J gave up 4 bases, with 15 bases separating them.

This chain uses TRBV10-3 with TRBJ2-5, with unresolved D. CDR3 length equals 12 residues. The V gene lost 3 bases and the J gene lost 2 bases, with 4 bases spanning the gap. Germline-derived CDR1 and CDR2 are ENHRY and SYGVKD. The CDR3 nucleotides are TGTGCCATCAGTGAAGGGCAAGAGACCCAGTACTTC. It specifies CAISEGQETQYF.

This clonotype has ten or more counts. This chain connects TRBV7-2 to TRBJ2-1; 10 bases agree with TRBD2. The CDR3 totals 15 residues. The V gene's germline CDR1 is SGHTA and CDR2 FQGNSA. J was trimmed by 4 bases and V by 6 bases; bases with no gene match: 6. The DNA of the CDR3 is TGTGCCAGCAGTCCAGCGGGAGGGGTATACAATGAGCAGTTCTTC. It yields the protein CASSPAGGVYNEQFF. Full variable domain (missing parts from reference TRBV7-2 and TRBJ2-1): GAGVSQSPSNKVTEKGKDVELRCDPISGHTALYWYRQSLGQGLEFLIYFQGNSAPDKSGLPSDRFSAERTGGSVSTLTIQRTQQEDSAVYLCASSPAGGVYNEQFFGPGTRLTVL.